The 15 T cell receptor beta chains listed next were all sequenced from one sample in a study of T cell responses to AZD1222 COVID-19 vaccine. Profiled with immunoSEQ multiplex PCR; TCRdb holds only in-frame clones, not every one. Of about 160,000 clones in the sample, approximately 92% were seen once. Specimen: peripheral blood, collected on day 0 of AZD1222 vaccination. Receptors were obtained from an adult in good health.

CDR3 in DNA: TGTGCCAGCAGCTTTTCGGCAGGGTTGATCGACGAGCAGTACTTC. This codes for CASSFSAGLIDEQYF. This chain connects TRBV5-4 to TRBJ2-7; perhaps TRBD1 as D (5 bases). This CDR3 has 15 residues. Trimming left V 2 bases short and J 5 bases short, with 17 bases between. The germline CDR1 and CDR2 sequences are SGHNT and YYREEE (reference sequence).

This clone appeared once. The CDR3 DNA is TGTGCCAGCAGCCGACACATAACAGGGAACACTGAAGCTTTCTTT. It encodes CASSRHITGNTEAFF. This chain connects TRBV3-1 (or the pseudogene TRBV3-2) to TRBJ1-1; D may be TRBD1 (5 bases). This CDR3 comprises 15 residues. Trimming shortened V by 4 bases and J by 1 base, and 13 bases separated the two germline ends. From germline, CDR1 is LGHDT and CDR2 YNNKEL (reference sequence).

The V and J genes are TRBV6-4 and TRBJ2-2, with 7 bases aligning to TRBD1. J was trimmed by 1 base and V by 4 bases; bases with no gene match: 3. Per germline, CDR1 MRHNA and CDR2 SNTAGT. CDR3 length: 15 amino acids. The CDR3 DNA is TGTGCCAGCAGTGTGCGGACAGGGAACACCGGGGAGCTGTTTTTT. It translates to CASSVRTGNTGELFF.

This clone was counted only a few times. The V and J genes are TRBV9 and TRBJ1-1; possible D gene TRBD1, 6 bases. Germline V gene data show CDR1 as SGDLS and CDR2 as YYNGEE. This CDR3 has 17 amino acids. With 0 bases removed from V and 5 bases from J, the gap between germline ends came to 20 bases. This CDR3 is CASSVGGLAGANTEAFF. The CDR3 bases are TGTGCCAGCAGCGTAGGAGGTCTAGCAGGGGCCAATACTGAAGCTTTCTTT.

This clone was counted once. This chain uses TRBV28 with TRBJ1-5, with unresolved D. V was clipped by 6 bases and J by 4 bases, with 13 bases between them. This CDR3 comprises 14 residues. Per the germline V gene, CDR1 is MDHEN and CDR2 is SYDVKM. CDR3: CASSPSRVNQPQHF. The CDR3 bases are TGTGCCAGCAGCCCCTCTAGGGTGAATCAGCCCCAGCATTTT.

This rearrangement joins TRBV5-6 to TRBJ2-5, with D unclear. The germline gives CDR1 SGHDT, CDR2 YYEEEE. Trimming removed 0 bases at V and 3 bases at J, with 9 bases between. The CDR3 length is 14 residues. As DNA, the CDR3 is TGTGCCAGCAGCTTGGCCCCTCGTAAAGAGACCCAGTACTTC. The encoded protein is CASSLAPRKETQYF.

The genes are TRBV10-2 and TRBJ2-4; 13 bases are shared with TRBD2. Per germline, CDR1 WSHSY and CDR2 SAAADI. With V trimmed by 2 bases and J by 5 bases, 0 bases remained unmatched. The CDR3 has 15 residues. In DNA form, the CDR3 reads TGCGCCAGCAGTGAGGGACTAGCGGGGGAAAACATTCAGTACTTC. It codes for CASSEGLAGENIQYF.

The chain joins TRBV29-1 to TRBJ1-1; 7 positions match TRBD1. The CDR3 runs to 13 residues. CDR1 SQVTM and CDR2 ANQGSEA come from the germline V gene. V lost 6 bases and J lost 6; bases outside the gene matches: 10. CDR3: CSVAGQYLPEAFF. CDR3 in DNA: TGCAGCGTGGCGGGACAGTATCTACCTGAAGCTTTCTTT.

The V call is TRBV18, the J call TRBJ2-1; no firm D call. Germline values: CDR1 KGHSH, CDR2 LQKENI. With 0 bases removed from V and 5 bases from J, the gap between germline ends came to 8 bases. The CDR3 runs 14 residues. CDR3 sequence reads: CASSPPERDNEQFF. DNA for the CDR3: TGTGCCAGCTCACCACCGGAGAGAGACAATGAGCAGTTCTTC.

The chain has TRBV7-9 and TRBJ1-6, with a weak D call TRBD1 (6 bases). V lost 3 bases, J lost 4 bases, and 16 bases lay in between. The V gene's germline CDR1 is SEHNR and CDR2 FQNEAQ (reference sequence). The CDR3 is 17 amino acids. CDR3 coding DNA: TGTGCCAGCAGCTTCCCAGCCGGGCAGGGGTATAATTCACCCCTCCACTTT. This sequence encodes CASSFPAGQGYNSPLHF.

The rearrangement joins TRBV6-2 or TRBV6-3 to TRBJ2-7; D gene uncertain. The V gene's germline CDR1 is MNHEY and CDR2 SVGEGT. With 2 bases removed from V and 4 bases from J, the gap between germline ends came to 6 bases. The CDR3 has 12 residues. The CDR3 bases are TGTGCCAGCAGTTACGGGCCGTACGAGCAGTACTTC. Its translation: CASSYGPYEQYF.

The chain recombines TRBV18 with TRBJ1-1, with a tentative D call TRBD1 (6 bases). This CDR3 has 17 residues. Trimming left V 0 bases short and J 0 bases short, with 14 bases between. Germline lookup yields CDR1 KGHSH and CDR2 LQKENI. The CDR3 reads CASSPPGQVRMNTEAFF. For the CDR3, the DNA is TGTGCCAGCTCACCACCGGGACAAGTACGCATGAACACTGAAGCTTTCTTT.

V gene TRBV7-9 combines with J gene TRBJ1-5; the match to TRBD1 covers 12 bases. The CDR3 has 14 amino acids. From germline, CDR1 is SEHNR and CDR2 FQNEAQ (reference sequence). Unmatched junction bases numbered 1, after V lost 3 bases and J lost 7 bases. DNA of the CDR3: TGTGCCAGCAGCTTGGGACAGGGGGCCCAGCCCCAGCATTTT. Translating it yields CASSLGQGAQPQHF.

The CDR3: CASSLAYGGTGELFF. The CDR3 coding sequence is TGTGCCAGCAGTTTGGCCTACGGTGGAACCGGGGAGCTGTTTTTT. This chain joins TRBV27 and TRBJ2-2; D is unclear. V dropped 3 bases and J dropped 5 bases, with 13 bases sitting between them. CDR3 length equals 15 residues. Germline CDR1 MNHEY, CDR2 SMNVEV (reference sequence).

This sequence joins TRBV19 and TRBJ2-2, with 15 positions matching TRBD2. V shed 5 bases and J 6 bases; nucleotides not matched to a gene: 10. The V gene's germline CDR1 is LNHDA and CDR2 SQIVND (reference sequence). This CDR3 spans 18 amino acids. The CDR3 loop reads CASSRGLAGGKSAGELFF. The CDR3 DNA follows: TGTGCCAGTAGTCGGGGACTAGCGGGGGGAAAGTCCGCCGGGGAGCTGTTTTTT.